Below, 15 T cell receptor beta chains from the same sample are listed, as sequenced in a study of blood T cell repertoires in COVID-19. TCRdb's table, derived via immunoSEQ multiplex PCR, lists solely in-frame clones and lacks some. The sample shows over 250,000 clones, around 92% of them seen only once. The sequencing input was PBMCs or T cells enriched from blood (not recorded which). These receptors were taken from a woman aged 55-75 years who had recovered from COVID-19.

The chain is built from TRBV5-4 and TRBJ1-5; D gene unclear. The CDR3 contains 13 residues. V was clipped by 4 bases and J by 1 base, with 6 bases between them. From germline, CDR1 is SGHNT and CDR2 YYREEE (reference sequence). As DNA, the CDR3 is TGTGCCAGCAGCACAGACAGCAATCAGCCCCAGCATTTT. Translating it yields CASSTDSNQPQHF.

The chain employs TRBV13 and TRBJ2-7; D gene uncertain. Germline V gene data show CDR1 as PRHDT and CDR2 as FYEKMQ (reference sequence). The CDR3 contains 15 residues. Trimming pared 2 bases from V and 3 bases from J, leaving 14 bases between. The CDR3 DNA is TGTGCCAGCAGCTTATGGCTCACCGGAGACTACGAGCAGTACTTC. Residues: CASSLWLTGDYEQYF. Based on the CDR3 plus reference TRBV13 and TRBJ2-7, the full variable domain is AAGVIQSPRHLIKEKRETATLKCYPIPRHDTVYWYQQGPGQDPQFLISFYEKMQSDKGSIPDRFSAQQFSDYHSELNMSSLELGDSALYFCASSLWLTGDYEQYFGPGTRLTVT.

This clone has more than one count but fewer than ten. The rearrangement links TRBV1 to TRBJ2-7; the table's D call TRBD1 went unverified against the DNA. TRBV1 is a recognized pseudogene. The CDR3 consists of 17 residues. The CDR3 DNA reads TGCACCAGCAGCCAAACACAGGACAGGCAAAGAACCTACGAGCAGTACTTC. It codes for CTSSQTQDRQRTYEQYF.

This chain uses TRBV5-1 with TRBJ1-1; 7 positions agree with TRBD1. The CDR3 is made up of 15 amino acids. Germline V CDR1 and CDR2: SGHRS, YFSETQ. The trim removed 0 bases at V and 5 bases at J, leaving 7 bases unmatched. This chain's CDR3 is CASSLVTGVGTEAFF. Here the CDR3 DNA reads TGCGCCAGCAGCTTGGTCACAGGGGTAGGGACTGAAGCTTTCTTT. Drawing the rest from reference TRBV5-1 and TRBJ1-1, the complete variable domain is KAGVTQTPRYLIKTRGQQVTLSCSPISGHRSVSWYQQTPGQGLQFLFEYFSETQRNKGNFPGRFSGRQFSNSRSEMNVSTLELGDSALYLCASSLVTGVGTEAFFGQGTRLTVV.

J is TRBJ1-2 and V is TRBV19; TRBD1 is a possible D gene (5 bases). Germline V gene sequence: CDR1 LNHDA, CDR2 SQIVND (reference sequence). V shed 6 bases and J shed 0 bases, with 17 bases lying between them. The CDR3 contains 16 residues. Written as DNA, the CDR3 is TGTGCCAGTAGACCGGGGGAGAGAACCTCTAACTATGGCTACACCTTC. Its protein product is CASRPGERTSNYGYTF. Supplemented by reference TRBV19 and TRBJ1-2, the full variable domain reads DGGITQSPKYLFRKEGQNVTLSCEQNLNHDAMYWYRQDPGQGLRLIYYSQIVNDFQKGDIAEGYSVSREKKESFPLTVTSAQKNPTAFYLCASRPGERTSNYGYTFGSGTRLTVV.

The V gene is TRBV28, the J gene TRBJ2-3, with D possibly TRBD2 on 6 matching bases. V dropped 7 bases and J dropped 2 bases, with 10 bases sitting between them. In germline, CDR1 is MDHEN, CDR2 SYDVKM. The CDR3 runs 13 residues. CDR3 residues: CASMEGLTDTQYF. The CDR3 DNA reads as TGTGCCAGCATGGAGGGACTCACAGATACGCAGTATTTT.

V is TRBV12-5 and J is TRBJ1-5; 9 bases are a match to TRBD1. Trimming took 8 bases from V and 5 from J; bases not matched to a gene: 4. Per the germline V gene, CDR1 is LGHNT and CDR2 is FRNRAP. The CDR3 loop spans 13 amino acids. The CDR3 DNA reads as TGTGCTAGTCGGACAGGGGATTATCAGCCCCAGCATTTT. It yields the protein CASRTGDYQPQHF.

The chain combines TRBV19 with TRBJ1-1; TRBD1 might be the D (5 bases). Germline values: CDR1 LNHDA, CDR2 SQIVND (reference sequence). Trimming removed 4 bases at V and 8 bases at J, with 11 bases between. The CDR3 is made up of 12 amino acids. CDR3 DNA sequence: TGTGCCAGTAGTAACCAGGGAAACGAAGCTTTCTTT. It specifies CASSNQGNEAFF.

The rearrangement uses TRBV4-1 and TRBJ2-2; 8 bases align to TRBD2. The junction had 11 bases not matched to a gene; V was cut back by 4 bases and J by 4 bases. Germline V gene lookup returns CDR1 MGHRA and CDR2 YSYEKL. CDR3 length: 17 amino acids. CDR3 region: CASSPYRLARTTGELFF. CDR3 nucleotide sequence: TGCGCCAGCAGCCCCTACCGACTAGCGAGAACCACCGGGGAGCTGTTTTTT.

V and J are TRBV2 and TRBJ1-2; D remains unclear. From germline, CDR1 is SNHLY and CDR2 FYNNEI. The CDR3 runs 15 residues. Deletions cut 2 bases from V and 2 bases from J, with 12 bases between. The DNA for the CDR3 is TGTGCCAGCAGTGAATCTCCATACGGGAACTATGGCTACACCTTC. The encoded protein is CASSESPYGNYGYTF. Together with reference TRBV2 and TRBJ1-2, the CDR3 gives the full variable domain: EPEVTQTPSHQVTQMGQEVILRCVPISNHLYFYWYRQILGQKVEFLVSFYNNEISEKSEIFDDQFSVERPDGSNFTLKIRSTKLEDSAMYFCASSESPYGNYGYTFGSGTRLTVV.

This clone was seen more than once but under ten times. V usage is TRBV7-9 and J usage is TRBJ1-1, with D tentatively TRBD1 (5 bases). CDR3 length: 13 amino acids. The V gene's germline CDR1 is SEHNR and CDR2 FQNEAQ (reference sequence). V lost 6 bases to trimming and J lost 2 bases, with 10 bases between them. CDR3 sequence: CASRAGQNTEAFF. Written as DNA, the CDR3 is TGTGCCAGCAGAGCTGGACAAAACACTGAAGCTTTCTTT.

The rearrangement joins TRBV5-4 to TRBJ2-1; 12 bases line up with TRBD2. The CDR3 runs 16 residues. CDR1 and CDR2 from the germline V gene are SGHNT and YYREEE (reference sequence). V trimming: 4 bases; J trimming: 6 bases; junction bases outside the gene matches: 8. CDR3 coding DNA: TGTGCCAGCAGCAAGACCGGACTAGCGGGACTCAATGAGCAGTTCTTC. It encodes CASSKTGLAGLNEQFF.

CDR3 bases: TGTGCCAGCAGCTTTCCGACGGGGTCAAAAGCTTTCTTT. Translating gives CASSFPTGSKAFF. This chain joins TRBV5-4 and TRBJ1-1; no clear D. The CDR3 loop spans 13 amino acids. V was clipped by 2 bases and J by 9 bases, with 14 bases between them. The V gene's germline CDR1 is SGHNT and CDR2 YYREEE (reference sequence). Based on the CDR3 plus reference TRBV5-4 and TRBJ1-1, the full variable domain is ETGVTQSPTHLIKTRGQQVTLRCSSQSGHNTVSWYQQALGQGPQFIFQYYREEENGRGNFPPRFSGLQFPNYSSELNVNALELDDSALYLCASSFPTGSKAFFGQGTRLTVV.

The chain uses TRBV21-1 and TRBJ2-2; no check of the table's D call, TRBD2, against the DNA was made. TRBV21-1 is a pseudogene segment. The CDR3 covers 19 residues. CDR3 amino acids: CASSKKRTSGGQNTGELFF. The CDR3 bases are TGTGCCAGCAGCAAAAAAAGGACTAGCGGGGGCCAGAACACCGGGGAGCTGTTTTTT.

This chain connects TRBV24-1 to TRBJ2-2; D is uncertain. V gave up 8 bases and J gave up 7 bases, with 10 bases separating them. CDR1 KGHDR and CDR2 SFDVKD come from the germline V gene. This CDR3 is built from 12 residues. CDR3 protein: CATTDWVGELFF. The CDR3 nucleotides read TGTGCCACCACCGACTGGGTCGGGGAGCTGTTTTTT.